What follows describes a single T cell receptor beta chain. The data derive from a study of cytotoxic CD8 clonotypes in ibrutinib-treated CLL. Background on the study: Across the patients, about a dozen were relapsed/refractory, some 14 treatment-naive and fewer than 18 IGHV unmutated. The taking of response samples occurred after a median about 12 months of treatment, with a range of 6 to 36.

The assay was immunoSEQ multiplex PCR, and TCRdb's table has in-frame clones only and misses some. The repertoire holds some 58,000 clones, with 71% as singletons. The source of this sequence is a human donor with chronic lymphocytic leukemia. This specimen was PBMCs, taken after 12 months of ibrutinib treatment.

The CDR3 spells CASSPRRGGNQPQHF. Here the CDR3 DNA reads TGTGCCAGCTCACCAAGGCGGGGCGGCAATCAGCCCCAGCATTTT. The genes are TRBV18 and TRBJ1-5; tentatively, D is TRBD1 (5 bases). Looked up from germline, CDR1 is KGHSH and CDR2 is LQKENI. Trimming took off 2 bases at V and 2 bases at J, with 10 bases between the two ends. This CDR3 is 15 amino acids long.